These 22 T cell receptor beta chains were sequenced from one sample in a study of CD8+CD57+ T cells in acquired aplastic anemia. TCR beta VDJ and CDR3 profiles were obtained from a genomic DNA template. From the reads, TCRdb called clonotypes with MiXCR, one entry per CDR3 protein. The table records 180,000 or so distinct CDR3 sequences, 40% to 55% of them present only once. Sequencing input: sorted CD4+, CD8+, or CD8+CD57+ T cells (not recorded which) from PBMCs. Source of these receptors: a human donor in good health.

The chain combines TRBV15 with TRBJ2-4; D is perhaps TRBD2 (6 bases). The CDR3 is 15 residues long. V shed 6 bases and J shed 4 bases, with 16 bases lying between them. Germline V CDR1 and CDR2: LNHNV, YYDKDF (reference sequence). The CDR3 loop is CATRPSGTLKNIQYF. The CDR3 region has the DNA TGTGCCACCAGACCATCCGGGACTCTTAAAAACATTCAGTACTTC.

This clonotype has only one observation. The chain employs TRBV14 and TRBJ2-1; 9 bases are a match to TRBD2. The CDR3 spans 16 residues. Germline V CDR1 and CDR2: SGHDN, FVKESK. Trimming removed 2 bases from V and 1 base from J; junction bases left unmatched: 3. The CDR3 nucleotides read TGTGCCAGCAGCCAAAGGGCGGGAGGGTCCTACAATGAGCAGTTCTTC. Protein: CASSQRAGGSYNEQFF.

V is TRBV2 and J is TRBJ1-2, with D maybe TRBD1 (5 bases). The CDR3 totals 10 residues. Trimming removed 6 bases from V and 11 bases from J, with 10 bases in between. Germline V gene data show CDR1 as SNHLY and CDR2 as FYNNEI. The CDR3 region has the DNA TGTGCCAGCAGGGCAGGGAGTTACACCTTC. It is translated as CASRAGSYTF. The full variable domain, in which reference TRBV2 and TRBJ1-2 provide the parts outside the CDR3, is EPEVTQTPSHQVTQMGQEVILRCVPISNHLYFYWYRQILGQKVEFLVSFYNNEISEKSEIFDDQFSVERPDGSNFTLKIRSTKLEDSAMYFCASRAGSYTFGSGTRLTVV.

The V call is TRBV19, the J call TRBJ1-6; 7 nucleotides line up with TRBD1. V shed 6 bases and J 9 bases; nucleotides not matched to a gene: 8. CDR3 size: 14 residues. Germline-derived CDR1 and CDR2 are LNHDA and SQIVND (reference sequence). In nucleotides, the CDR3 is TGTGCCAGTAGACCCGACAGGGCGAGTTCACCCCTCCACTTT. This gives the protein CASRPDRASSPLHF. The variable domain in full, completed from reference TRBV19 and TRBJ1-6, reads DGGITQSPKYLFRKEGQNVTLSCEQNLNHDAMYWYRQDPGQGLRLIYYSQIVNDFQKGDIAEGYSVSREKKESFPLTVTSAQKNPTAFYLCASRPDRASSPLHFGNGTRLTVT.

This clonotype has more than one count but fewer than ten. This chain uses TRBV6-2 or TRBV6-3 with TRBJ2-1; D not certain. Germline CDR1 and CDR2: MNHEY and SVGEGT. The CDR3 has 14 residues. V was cut by 2 bases and J by 4 bases, with 9 bases left in between. The CDR3 reads CASSYGVEYNEQFF. Written as DNA, the CDR3 is TGTGCCAGCAGTTACGGGGTAGAGTACAATGAGCAGTTCTTC.

The table lists this clonotype with a few counts. V usage is TRBV28 and J usage is TRBJ2-3; TRBD1 aligns across 11 bases. J lost 3 bases, V lost 3 bases, and 5 bases had no gene match. The CDR3 totals 16 residues. The germline V gene encodes CDR1 MDHEN and CDR2 SYDVKM. The CDR3 sequence: CASSFLGQGVTDTQYF. For the CDR3, the DNA is TGTGCCAGCAGTTTCTTGGGACAGGGGGTGACAGATACGCAGTATTTT.

There are many counts of this clonotype. The gene calls are TRBV5-1 and TRBJ1-2; no clear D. CDR3 size: 15 residues. Germline lookup yields CDR1 SGHRS and CDR2 YFSETQ. The V and J ends lost 1 base and 4 bases respectively, with 14 bases between them. CDR3 nucleotides: TGCGCCAGCAGCTTGTACGTCCAGGTCCCCTATGGCTACACCTTC. This encodes CASSLYVQVPYGYTF.

This clonotype was picked up a small number of times. The V gene is TRBV29-1, the J gene TRBJ2-7; D is perhaps TRBD1 or TRBD2 (5 bases each). V was cut by 0 bases and J by 0 bases, with 9 bases left in between. The CDR3 sequence is 14 residues long. Germline V lookup: CDR1 SQVTM, CDR2 ANQGSEA. The chain's CDR3 is CSVEDRGVSYEQYF. CDR3 bases: TGCAGCGTTGAAGATCGAGGGGTCTCCTACGAGCAGTACTTC.

There are many counts of this clonotype. V usage is TRBV9 and J usage is TRBJ2-7; 7 bases agree with TRBD2. V dropped 7 bases and J dropped 7; count of bases not matched to a gene: 14. CDR1 is SGDLS and CDR2 is YYNGEE in the germline V gene. The CDR3 is 14 residues long. The CDR3 reads CASATGTTIDEQYF. The CDR3 DNA reads as TGTGCCAGCGCGACCGGGACTACCATAGATGAGCAGTACTTC.

The table lists this clonotype with a few counts. This chain joins TRBV20-1 and TRBJ2-5; 13 bases fit TRBD2. The CDR3 loop spans 15 amino acids. Losses at the gene ends were 4 bases for V and 2 bases for J; bases not matched to a gene: 4. The V gene's germline CDR1 is DFQATT and CDR2 SNEGSKA (reference sequence). CDR3 sequence: CSATGLAGVQETQYF. CDR3 DNA: TGCAGTGCTACCGGACTAGCGGGGGTTCAAGAGACCCAGTACTTC.

The chain joins TRBV15 to TRBJ2-2, with D perhaps matching TRBD2 (6 bases). This CDR3 contains 17 residues. V gave up 0 bases and J gave up 1 base, with 12 bases separating them. Germline lookup yields CDR1 LNHNV and CDR2 YYDKDF (reference sequence). For the CDR3, the DNA is TGTGCCACCAGCAGAGAGGGGGGTAGCGGGAACACCGGGGAGCTGTTTTTT. It codes for CATSREGGSGNTGELFF.

The chain has TRBV11-2 and TRBJ1-2, with 9 nucleotides matching TRBD1. Germline loops: CDR1 SGHAT, CDR2 FQNNGV. CDR3 length equals 13 residues. The trim removed 3 bases at V and 8 bases at J, leaving 4 bases unmatched. The chain's CDR3 is CASSLGTGSGYTF. CDR3 sequence (DNA): TGTGCCAGCAGCTTGGGGACAGGGAGCGGCTACACCTTC.

This clonotype was seen many times. The chain couples TRBV19 to TRBJ1-6, with 7 bases matching TRBD1. Germline V gives CDR1 LNHDA, CDR2 SQIVND (reference sequence). The CDR3 is 16 amino acids. Trimming removed 6 bases from V and 6 bases from J; junction bases left unmatched: 11. The CDR3 reads CASSFTGAVGNSPLHF. In DNA, the CDR3 is TGTGCCAGTAGCTTTACAGGGGCAGTGGGTAATTCACCCCTCCACTTT.

Comment on this clonotype: A single base separates this from a much larger clone, so it may be a read error. This sequence joins TRBV5-5 and TRBJ1-4, with a possible D match to TRBD1 (5 bases). This CDR3 is 14 amino acids long. Germline values: CDR1 SGHKS, CDR2 YYEKEE (reference sequence). CDR3 sequence: CASGLDMRGEKLFF. The CDR3 DNA reads TGTGCCAGCGGCTTGGACATGCGAGGGGAAAAACTGTTTTTT.

The chain joins TRBV15 to TRBJ1-5; the D gene is possibly TRBD1 (5 bases). CDR1 is LNHNV and CDR2 is YYDKDF in the germline V gene (reference sequence). The CDR3 has 16 residues. V was clipped by 0 bases and J by 0 bases, with 9 bases between them. The CDR3 protein is CATSRDGGYSNQPQHF. CDR3 bases: TGTGCCACCAGCAGAGATGGGGGTTATAGCAATCAGCCCCAGCATTTT.

V gene TRBV25-1 combines with J gene TRBJ2-2; D is unresolved. The CDR3 covers 14 residues. Germline-derived CDR1 and CDR2 are MGHDK and SYGVNS. The V gene lost 3 bases and the J gene lost 3 bases, with 8 bases spanning the gap. The CDR3, as DNA: TGTGCCAGCAGTGATGGTACGCACACCGGGGAGCTGTTTTTT. Its translation is CASSDGTHTGELFF.

At least ten counts were recorded for this clonotype. This rearrangement joins TRBV5-1 to TRBJ1-3; D gene unclear. The germline CDR1 and CDR2 sequences are SGHRS and YFSETQ. The V gene lost 4 bases and the J gene lost 0 bases, with 8 bases spanning the gap. The CDR3 extends over 14 amino acids. For the CDR3, the DNA is TGCGCCAGCAGCCTAGGGAGCTCTGGAAACACCATATATTTT. Its translation: CASSLGSSGNTIYF.

In its sample, this clonotype was seen many times. The chain couples TRBV19 to TRBJ2-6, with D maybe TRBD2 (5 bases). Germline V lookup: CDR1 LNHDA, CDR2 SQIVND (reference sequence). The CDR3 runs to 18 residues. The V end was cut by 3 bases, the J end by 0 bases, with 15 bases between. CDR3 protein: CASSMIAHGGSGANVLTF. As DNA, the CDR3 is TGTGCCAGTAGTATGATCGCACATGGAGGCTCTGGGGCCAACGTCCTGACTTTC.

This clonotype was counted at least ten times. This chain uses TRBV5-8 with TRBJ1-2; possibly TRBD1 for D (5 bases). The germline V and J ends were trimmed by 0 bases and 5 bases, with 8 bases remaining between them. The CDR3 covers 13 residues. Looked up from germline, CDR1 is SGHTS and CDR2 is YDEGEE. CDR3 coding DNA: TGTGCCAGCAGCTTGGGAAGACAGTATGGCTACACCTTC. Translation: CASSLGRQYGYTF.

This clonotype was recorded at least ten times. This rearrangement joins TRBV6-2 or TRBV6-3 to TRBJ1-6; the D is unclear. Germline lookup yields CDR1 MNHEY and CDR2 SVGEGT. V lost 10 bases to trimming and J lost 10 bases, with 23 bases between them. The CDR3 runs 15 residues. The CDR3 nucleotides are TGTGCCACTACGGGTAGAGGATTAGAAGAATCACCCCTCCACTTT. Its translation is CATTGRGLEESPLHF.

This clonotype was picked up many times. J is TRBJ1-3 and V is TRBV7-9; D is perhaps TRBD1 (6 bases). V shed 1 base and J shed 1 base, with 8 bases lying between them. CDR3 length: 15 amino acids. CDR1 is SEHNR, CDR2 FQNEAQ, per germline (reference sequence). CDR3 DNA sequence: TGTGCCAGCAGCTTAGTCCAGGGGTCTGGAAACACCATATATTTT. Translated, it gives CASSLVQGSGNTIYF.

This clonotype came up once. This chain links TRBV12-3 or TRBV12-4 with TRBJ2-1, with D unclear. The CDR3 is made up of 11 amino acids. V lost 5 bases, J lost 10 bases, and 9 bases lay in between. The CDR3 DNA follows: TGTGCCAGCAGTGCCCTGGGAGAGCAGTTCTTC. It specifies CASSALGEQFF.